A selection of T cell receptor beta chains follows, all from one sample in a study of response to subunit inactivated influenza vaccine. TCRdb analysed the RT-PCR reads with MiXCR anew, one entry per CDR3 protein. The sample yields some 570,000 distinct CDR3 sequences, 11% seen once. A further study also used this sample, focusing on T cells expressing NK-cell markers.

The sequencing here drew on PBMCs from blood, taken on the day of vaccination. Source of these receptors: a man aged 45 to 65 who received an inactivated influenza vaccine. Each CDR3 is given with its conserved first and last residue. The order of the fields is D gene, CDR3 length, V gene, J gene, clone size, CDR3 protein, CDR3 DNA. D genes are given only for firm matches. Rows give clone size only sometimes, using once, few, many, or a class for an expanded clone.

.,15,TRBV9,TRBJ2-1,few,CASSGAPSSYNEQFF,TGTGCCAGCAGCGGAGCCCCAAGCTCCTACAATGAGCAGTTCTTC
.,13,TRBV12-3/TRBV12-4,TRBJ2-1,many,CASSLPPNNEQFF,TGTGCCAGCAGCCTCCCGCCTAACAATGAGCAGTTCTTC
.,15,TRBV5-6,TRBJ2-7,.,CASSSTVRDTYEQYF,TGTGCCAGCAGCTCTACCGTCCGGGACACCTACGAGCAGTACTTC
TRBD1,19,TRBV4-1,TRBJ2-7,.,CASSQDRSRTGLSSYEQYF,TGCGCCAGCAGCCAAGATCGAAGCCGGACAGGGCTAAGCTCCTACGAGCAGTACTTC
.,12,TRBV12-3/TRBV12-4,TRBJ1-2,many,CASSSGTSGYTF,TGTGCCAGCAGTTCGGGGACGAGTGGCTACACCTTC
TRBD1,15,TRBV10-3,TRBJ2-7,.,CAISGRGQGFHEQYF,TGTGCCATCAGTGGGCGGGGACAGGGATTCCACGAGCAGTACTTC
TRBD2,19,TRBV20-1,TRBJ2-3,.,CSARDPGLAGGPYTDTQYF,TGCAGTGCTAGAGACCCTGGACTAGCGGGAGGGCCTTACACAGATACGCAGTATTTT
TRBD1,15,TRBV20-1,TRBJ2-7,.,CSARLTGTVPYEQYF,TGCAGTGCTAGACTTACCGGGACAGTTCCCTACGAGCAGTACTTC
.,14,TRBV12-3/TRBV12-4,TRBJ2-3,few,CASSWVSPTDTQYF,TGTGCCAGCAGTTGGGTGTCTCCCACAGATACGCAGTATTTT
TRBD2,16,TRBV7-2,TRBJ2-7,.,CASSSGLAGGFNEQYF,TGTGCCAGCAGCTCGGGACTAGCGGGAGGTTTCAACGAGCAGTACTTC
.,18,TRBV3-1,TRBJ1-5,many,CASSQQKLGEGGNQPQHF,TGTGCCAGCAGCCAGCAAAAGTTAGGGGAGGGAGGCAATCAGCCCCAGCATTTT
.,12,TRBV20-1,TRBJ2-3,few,CSASPWEDTQYF,TGCAGTGCTAGCCCGTGGGAAGATACGCAGTATTTT
TRBD1,14,TRBV19,TRBJ1-2,.,CASRATGVDYGYTF,TGTGCCAGTAGAGCCACAGGGGTTGACTATGGCTACACCTTC
TRBD2,17,TRBV5-1,TRBJ2-3,few,CASSPTVSGGFTDTQYF,TGCGCCAGCAGCCCAACCGTTAGCGGGGGGTTCACAGATACGCAGTATTTT
.,14,TRBV6-1,TRBJ2-4,.,CASRRRGERNIQYF,TGTGCCAGCAGGAGGAGAGGGGAGAGGAACATTCAGTACTTC
TRBD1,16,TRBV28,TRBJ1-4,.,CASSLRGRDREQKLFF,TGTGCCAGCAGTTTAAGGGGGCGGGACAGGGAACAAAAACTGTTTTTT
TRBD1,14,TRBV28,TRBJ2-3,.,CASSETGGPDTQYF,TGTGCCAGCAGTGAGACAGGGGGACCAGATACGCAGTATTTT
.,15,TRBV5-1,TRBJ2-7,.,CASSLADLVRTDKYF,TGCGCCAGCAGCTTGGCCGACTTAGTCAGGACGGATAAGTACTTC
TRBD2,18,TRBV15,TRBJ2-1,many,CATSSGLAGGSSYNEQFF,TGTGCCACCAGCAGTGGACTAGCGGGAGGGAGCTCCTACAATGAGCAGTTCTTC
.,16,TRBV18,TRBJ2-1,.,CASSPPGYLGNNEQFF,TGTGCCAGCTCACCACCGGGGTACTTAGGGAACAATGAGCAGTTCTTC
.,14,TRBV4-3,TRBJ2-5,few,CASSQLAGVETQYF,TGCGCCAGCAGCCAGCTCGCCGGTGTCGAGACCCAGTACTTC
.,14,TRBV4-1,TRBJ2-3,.,CASSQDSRTDTQYF,TGCGCCAGCAGCCAAGACTCCCGCACAGATACGCAGTATTTT
TRBD1,15,TRBV20-1,TRBJ2-3,few,CSARGGQKSTDTQYF,TGCAGTGCTAGAGGGGGACAGAAAAGCACAGATACGCAGTATTTT
TRBD2,16,TRBV20-1,TRBJ2-7,.,CSARGYLAGLSYEQYF,TGCAGTGCTAGAGGATATCTAGCGGGCCTATCCTACGAGCAGTACTTC
.,14,TRBV20-1,TRBJ1-1,few,CSAREAGARAEAFF,TGCAGTGCTAGAGAGGCGGGGGCGCGAGCTGAAGCTTTCTTT
.,12,TRBV7-2,TRBJ2-7,many,CASSLRSHEQYF,TGTGCCAGCAGCCTCCGGAGCCACGAGCAGTACTTC
.,15,TRBV20-1,TRBJ1-4,few,CSARVDLDSNEKLFF,TGCAGTGCTAGAGTCGACCTGGATTCGAATGAAAAACTGTTTTTT
TRBD1,14,TRBV12-3/TRBV12-4,TRBJ2-2,few,CASSRQGSSGELFF,TGTGCCAGCAGCAGACAGGGGAGCTCCGGGGAGCTGTTTTTT
.,14,TRBV7-2,TRBJ2-7,many,CASSLYGGSYEQYF,TGTGCCAGCAGCTTATATGGCGGATCGTACGAGCAGTACTTC
.,14,TRBV20-1,TRBJ2-7,.,CSAKDGLAKSEQYF,TGCAGTGCGAAGGACGGACTGGCGAAATCCGAGCAGTACTTC
TRBD1,12,TRBV6-2/TRBV6-3,TRBJ1-6,.,CATGQGDSPLHF,TGTGCCACCGGACAGGGTGATTCACCCCTCCACTTT
.,14,TRBV6-2/TRBV6-3,TRBJ2-3,few,CASTYTGLLDTQYF,TGTGCCAGCACCTACACGGGACTGCTGGATACGCAGTATTTT
.,13,TRBV29-1,TRBJ2-7,.,CSVLFGGTYEQYF,TGCAGCGTCCTCTTTGGCGGGACCTACGAGCAGTACTTC
TRBD1,14,TRBV29-1,TRBJ2-5,.,CSVELGGAPETQYF,TGCAGCGTTGAACTAGGGGGCGCTCCGGAGACCCAGTACTTC
.,17,TRBV7-6,TRBJ2-7,.,CASSLVDSGNPTYEQYF,TGTGCCAGCAGCTTAGTGGATTCAGGGAACCCCACCTACGAGCAGTACTTC
.,15,TRBV5-8,TRBJ1-2,.,CASSVMKMTNYGYTF,TGTGCCAGCAGCGTGATGAAGATGACTAACTATGGCTACACCTTC
.,9,TRBV11-2,TRBJ2-5,once,CASSLDQYF,TGTGCCAGCAGCTTAGATCAGTACTTC
.,12,TRBV20-1,TRBJ1-1,many,CSAVETNPEAFF,TGCAGTGCAGTGGAAACGAACCCTGAAGCTTTCTTT
.,17,TRBV20-1,TRBJ1-1,few,CSARDASRVSGNTEAFF,TGCAGTGCTAGAGATGCGTCTCGAGTTTCCGGGAACACTGAAGCTTTCTTT
.,12,TRBV29-1,TRBJ2-7,few,CSAVGDPHEQYF,TGCAGCGCAGTAGGGGATCCCCACGAGCAGTACTTC